This TCR beta chain was profiled in a study of blood T cell repertoires in COVID-19. Sequencing used immunoSEQ multiplex PCR; TCRdb keeps in-frame clones, though not all of them. The sample records some 290,000 clones, roughly 91% being singletons. CDR1 MNHEY and CDR2 SMNVEV come from the germline V gene (reference sequence). The CDR3 covers 14 residues. The V segment lost 11 bases and the J segment 2 bases; nucleotides outside the gene matches: 12. Among Cohort 3 donors, those recovered had two negative PCRs, clearance, or symptom resolution. Specimen: PBMCs or T cells enriched from blood (not recorded which). The sequence came from a woman aged 25 to 45 who had recovered from COVID-19. The chain employs TRBV27 and TRBJ2-7, with TRBD1 matching over 7 bases. The CDR3 DNA reads as TGTGCCCTTTTGGGTCCGGGACAGCCCTACGAGCAGTACTTC. Protein sequence: CALLGPGQPYEQYF.